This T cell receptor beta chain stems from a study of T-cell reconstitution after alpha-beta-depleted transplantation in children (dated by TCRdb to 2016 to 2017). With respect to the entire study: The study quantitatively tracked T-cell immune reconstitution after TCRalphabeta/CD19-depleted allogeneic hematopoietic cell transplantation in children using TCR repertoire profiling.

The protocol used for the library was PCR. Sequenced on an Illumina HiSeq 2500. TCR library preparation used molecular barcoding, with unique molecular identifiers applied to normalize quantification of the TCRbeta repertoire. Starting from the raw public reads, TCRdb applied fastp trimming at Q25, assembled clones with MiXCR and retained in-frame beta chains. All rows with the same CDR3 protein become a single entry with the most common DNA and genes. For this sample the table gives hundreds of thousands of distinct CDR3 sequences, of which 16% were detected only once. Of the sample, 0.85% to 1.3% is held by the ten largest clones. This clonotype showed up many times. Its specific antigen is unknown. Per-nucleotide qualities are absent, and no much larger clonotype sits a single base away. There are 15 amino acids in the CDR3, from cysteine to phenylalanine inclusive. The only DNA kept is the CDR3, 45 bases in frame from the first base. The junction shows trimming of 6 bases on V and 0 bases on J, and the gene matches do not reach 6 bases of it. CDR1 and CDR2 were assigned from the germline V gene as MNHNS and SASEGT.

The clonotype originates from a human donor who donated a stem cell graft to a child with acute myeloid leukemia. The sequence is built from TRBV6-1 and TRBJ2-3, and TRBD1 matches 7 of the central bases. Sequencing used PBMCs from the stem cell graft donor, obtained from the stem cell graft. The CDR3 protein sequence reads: CASSPRGSSTDTQYF. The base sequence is TGTGCCAGCAGCCCCAGGGGGTCTAGCACAGATACGCAGTATTTT.